A selection of T cell receptor beta chains follows, all from one sample in a study of Graves' ophthalmopathy and Graves' hyperthyroidism. TCRdb re-derived calls from the multiplex PCR reads in MiXCR, one entry per CDR3 protein. The sample lists about 740,000 distinct CDR3 sequences; 40% were seen once. The sequencing sample was made of peripheral blood. The receptor set was obtained from an adult man with Graves' ophthalmopathy. Both conserved end residues are part of each CDR3. A D gene is named only where the DNA matches it firmly. Some rows have no size entry. The others give once, few or many, or a class for an expanded clone.

- - TRBJ1-4 TRBV29-1 CSVGHKEKLFF TGCAGCGTTGGTCATAAGGAAAAACTGTTTTTT
- - TRBJ2-5 TRBV7-9 CASSRNDGETQYF TGTGCCAGCAGCCGGAACGACGGGGAGACCCAGTACTTC
few TRBD1 TRBJ1-6 TRBV27 CASRLTGWSSPLHF TGTGCCAGCAGGCTGACAGGGTGGAGTTCACCCCTCCACTTT
- - TRBJ1-5 TRBV19 CASQIGTALNQPQHF TGTGCCAGCCAAATCGGGACGGCCCTAAATCAGCCCCAGCATTTT
few - TRBJ2-3 TRBV9 CASSVTGRRNTDTQYF TGTGCCAGCAGCGTAACAGGACGGCGAAACACAGATACGCAGTATTTT
few - TRBJ1-1 TRBV7-6 CASSLTFPGRYTEAFF TGTGCCAGCAGCTTAACCTTCCCAGGGAGGTACACTGAAGCTTTCTTT
many - TRBJ2-7 TRBV20-1 CSARDSRSYEQYF TGCAGTGCTAGAGATTCCAGGTCATACGAGCAGTACTTC
few - TRBJ1-1 TRBV7-2 CASTLVGGYTEAFF TGTGCCAGCACCTTAGTAGGGGGGTATACTGAAGCTTTCTTT
- TRBD1 TRBJ1-1 TRBV7-2 CASSVWTGSEAFF TGTGCCAGCAGTGTGTGGACAGGTTCTGAAGCTTTCTTT
- - TRBJ2-1 TRBV7-4 CASSFFTGNEQFF TGTGCCAGCAGCTTCTTTACGGGGAATGAGCAGTTCTTC
few - TRBJ2-1 TRBV29-1 CSVDGLANEQFF TGCAGCGTTGATGGGCTAGCGAATGAGCAGTTCTTC
few - TRBJ1-5 TRBV9 CASSVGRSRGFGNQPQHF TGTGCCAGCAGCGTGGGACGGAGTAGGGGGTTCGGCAATCAGCCCCAGCATTTT
- - TRBJ1-5 TRBV10-3 CALRGEHQPQHF TGTGCCCTCAGGGGCGAGCATCAGCCCCAGCATTTT
many - TRBJ2-7 TRBV7-9 CASSVGLNANQQYF TGTGCCAGCAGCGTCGGACTTAATGCTAACCAGCAGTACTTC
many TRBD1 TRBJ2-5 TRBV7-2 CASSLALGGLETQYF TGTGCCAGCAGCTTAGCATTAGGGGGCTTGGAGACCCAGTACTTC